Listed here are 8 T cell receptor beta chains from one sample, sequenced in a study of blood T cell repertoires in COVID-19. Libraries were prepared by immunoSEQ multiplex PCR; TCRdb keeps only in-frame clonotypes and omits some of them. The sample lists 250,000 to 300,000 clones, over 80% seen once, with 10% in the top ten. The sequencing input was peripheral blood. These receptors all stem from a woman aged 70-85 years with COVID-19, enrolled during active disease.

The chain is built from TRBV5-4 and TRBJ2-2, with TRBD2 identical over 10 bases. Unmatched junction bases numbered 1, after V lost 2 bases and J lost 6 bases. The CDR3 spans 14 residues. Germline V gene sequence: CDR1 SGHNT, CDR2 YYREEE (reference sequence). CDR3 amino acids: CASSFLAGAGELFF. CDR3 coding DNA: TGTGCCAGCAGCTTCCTAGCGGGAGCCGGGGAGCTGTTTTTT.

V is TRBV7-2 and J is TRBJ1-5, with D possibly being TRBD1 (6 bases). This CDR3 is built from 16 residues. The V end was cut by 1 base, the J end by 7 bases, with 17 bases between. CDR1 SGHTA and CDR2 FQGNSA come from the germline V gene. The CDR3 region has the DNA TGTGCCAGCAGCTTAGACGCCAGGGGATCTGGGCAGCCCCAGCATTTT. Residues: CASSLDARGSGQPQHF.

This clone was picked up one time. V and J are TRBV5-1 and TRBJ1-3; 7 bases are shared with TRBD1. The CDR3 covers 17 residues. From germline, CDR1 is SGHRS and CDR2 YFSETQ. V dropped 4 bases and J dropped 0; count of bases not matched to a gene: 10. CDR3 bases: TGCGCCAGCAGCCCGACAGGACAGGCGAACTCTGGAAACACCATATATTTT. Translated, it gives CASSPTGQANSGNTIYF.

CDR3 DNA: TGTGCCAGCAGCAAAGTTAGTTATGGCTACACCTTC. This codes for CASSKVSYGYTF. This chain uses TRBV21-1 with TRBJ1-2. TRBV21-1 is marked as a pseudogene. The CDR3 runs 12 residues.

As concerns this clone: The sample has other DNA sequences that encode this CDR3 too. This sequence joins TRBV3-1 (or the pseudogene TRBV3-2) and TRBJ1-1; D not certain. Between the trimmed V and J ends, which lost 1 base and 0 bases, there was a span of 3 bases. The CDR3 sequence is 13 residues long. Per the germline V gene, CDR1 is LGHDT and CDR2 is YNNKEL (reference sequence). CDR3 residues: CASSQAVNTEAFF. CDR3 DNA: TGTGCCAGCAGCCAAGCTGTGAACACTGAAGCTTTCTTT.

The V gene is TRBV5-6, the J gene TRBJ2-1; 7 bases are a match to TRBD2. The CDR3 totals 16 residues. J was trimmed by 8 bases and V by 4 bases; bases with no gene match: 15. CDR1 and CDR2 (germline): SGHDT, YYEEEE. The CDR3 protein is CASSAILLKRGDEQFF. DNA of the CDR3: TGTGCCAGCAGCGCCATACTACTTAAGCGGGGCGATGAGCAGTTCTTC.

This clone came up once. V and J are TRBV3-1 (or the pseudogene TRBV3-2) and TRBJ1-1, with 7 bases matching TRBD1. Germline V gives CDR1 LGHDT, CDR2 YNNKEL (reference sequence). This CDR3 is built from 13 residues. J gave up 5 bases and V 3 bases, and 3 bases lay outside the gene matches. CDR3 bases: TGTGCCAGCAGCCATGCAGGGGGGACTGAAGCTTTCTTT. It is translated as CASSHAGGTEAFF.

This chain connects TRBV10-3 to TRBJ1-3, with D possibly being TRBD1 (5 bases). CDR1 and CDR2 from the germline V gene are ENHRY and SYGVKD. The ends were cut back, 10 bases at V and 2 bases at J, with 18 bases in the middle. CDR3 length: 15 residues. CDR3 loop: CATTTPGLAGNTIYF. CDR3 in DNA: TGTGCCACCACTACCCCAGGGTTAGCTGGAAACACCATATATTTT.